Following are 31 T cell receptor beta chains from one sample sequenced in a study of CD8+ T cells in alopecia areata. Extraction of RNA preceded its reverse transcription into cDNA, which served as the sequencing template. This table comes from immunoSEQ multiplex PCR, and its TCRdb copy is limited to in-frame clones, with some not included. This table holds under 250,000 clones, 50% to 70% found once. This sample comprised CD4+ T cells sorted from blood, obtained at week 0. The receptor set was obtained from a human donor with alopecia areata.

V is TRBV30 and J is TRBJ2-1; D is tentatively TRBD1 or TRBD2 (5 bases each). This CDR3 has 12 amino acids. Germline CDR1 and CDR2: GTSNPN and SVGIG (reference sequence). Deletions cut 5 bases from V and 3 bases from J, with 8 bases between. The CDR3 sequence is CAWGTVYNEQFF. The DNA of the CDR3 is TGTGCCTGGGGGACGGTCTACAATGAGCAGTTCTTC.

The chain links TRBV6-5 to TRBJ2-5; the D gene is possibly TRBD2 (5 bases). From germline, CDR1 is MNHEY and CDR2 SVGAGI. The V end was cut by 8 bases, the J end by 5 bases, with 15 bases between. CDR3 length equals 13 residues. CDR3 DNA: TGTGCCAGCGGGCGGGCGCGGAGCGAGACCCAGTACTTC. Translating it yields CASGRARSETQYF.

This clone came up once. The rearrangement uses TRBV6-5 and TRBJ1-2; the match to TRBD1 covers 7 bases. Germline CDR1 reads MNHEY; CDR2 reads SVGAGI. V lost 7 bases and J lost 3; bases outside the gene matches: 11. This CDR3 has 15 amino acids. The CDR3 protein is CASTERDSPYYGYTF. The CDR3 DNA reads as TGTGCCAGCACTGAGAGGGACAGCCCCTACTATGGCTACACCTTC.

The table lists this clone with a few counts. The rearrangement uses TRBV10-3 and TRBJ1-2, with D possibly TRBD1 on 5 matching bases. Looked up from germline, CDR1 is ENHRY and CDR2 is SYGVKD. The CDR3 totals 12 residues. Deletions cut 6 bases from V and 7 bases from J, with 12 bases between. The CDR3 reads CAISVAGLGYTF. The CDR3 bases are TGTGCCATCAGCGTCGCAGGGCTTGGCTACACCTTC.

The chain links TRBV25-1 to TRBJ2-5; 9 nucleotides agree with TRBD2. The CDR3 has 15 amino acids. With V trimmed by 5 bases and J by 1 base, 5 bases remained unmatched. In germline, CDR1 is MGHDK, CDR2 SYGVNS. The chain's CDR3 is CASSKASGAQETQYF. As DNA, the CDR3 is TGTGCCAGCAGTAAAGCTAGCGGGGCCCAAGAGACCCAGTACTTC.

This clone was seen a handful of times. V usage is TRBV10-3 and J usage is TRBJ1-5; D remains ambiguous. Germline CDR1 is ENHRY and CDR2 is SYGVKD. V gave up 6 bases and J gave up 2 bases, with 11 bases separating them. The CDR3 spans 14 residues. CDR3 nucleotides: TGTGCCATCAGCCCGGACGGAGGCAATCAGCCCCAGCATTTT. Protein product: CAISPDGGNQPQHF.

CDR3 in amino acids: CASSYATGDAFF. The CDR3 nucleotides are TGTGCCAGCAGTTACGCGACAGGGGACGCTTTCTTT. The V and J genes are TRBV6-6 and TRBJ1-1, with TRBD1 matching over 8 bases. CDR3 length equals 12 residues. V trimming: 2 bases; J trimming: 11 bases; junction bases outside the gene matches: 4. Per germline, CDR1 MNHNY and CDR2 SVGAGI (reference sequence).

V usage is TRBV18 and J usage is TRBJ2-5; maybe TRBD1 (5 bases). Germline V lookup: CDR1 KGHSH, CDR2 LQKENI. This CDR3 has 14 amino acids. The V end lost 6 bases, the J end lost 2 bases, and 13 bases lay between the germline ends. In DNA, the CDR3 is TGTGCCAGCTCCCGCCAGGGTTCTCAAGAGACCCAGTACTTC. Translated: CASSRQGSQETQYF.

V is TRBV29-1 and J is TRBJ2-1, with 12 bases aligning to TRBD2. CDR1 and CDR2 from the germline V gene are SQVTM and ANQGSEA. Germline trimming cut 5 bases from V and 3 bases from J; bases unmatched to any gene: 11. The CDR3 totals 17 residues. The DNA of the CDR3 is TGCAGCGTTAAACTCGGACTAGCGGGATCTAACTACAATGAGCAGTTCTTC. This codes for CSVKLGLAGSNYNEQFF.

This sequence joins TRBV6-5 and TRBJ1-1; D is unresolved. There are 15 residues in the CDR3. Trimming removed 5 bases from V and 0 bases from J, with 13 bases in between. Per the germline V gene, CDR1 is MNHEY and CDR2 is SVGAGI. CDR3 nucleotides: TGTGCCAGCAGTGGAGACGGATACATGAACACTGAAGCTTTCTTT. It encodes CASSGDGYMNTEAFF.

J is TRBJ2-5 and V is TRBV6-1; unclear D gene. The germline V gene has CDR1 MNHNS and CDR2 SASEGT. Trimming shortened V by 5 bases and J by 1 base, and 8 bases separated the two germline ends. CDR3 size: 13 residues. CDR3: CASSIRSQETQYF. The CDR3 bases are TGTGCCAGCAGTATTAGATCCCAAGAGACCCAGTACTTC.

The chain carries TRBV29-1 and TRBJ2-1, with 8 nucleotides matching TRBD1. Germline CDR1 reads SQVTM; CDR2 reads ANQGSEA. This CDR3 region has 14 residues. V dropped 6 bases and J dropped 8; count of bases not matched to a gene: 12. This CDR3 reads CSVAPLTGVDEQFF. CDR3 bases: TGCAGCGTAGCTCCCTTGACAGGGGTGGATGAGCAGTTCTTC.

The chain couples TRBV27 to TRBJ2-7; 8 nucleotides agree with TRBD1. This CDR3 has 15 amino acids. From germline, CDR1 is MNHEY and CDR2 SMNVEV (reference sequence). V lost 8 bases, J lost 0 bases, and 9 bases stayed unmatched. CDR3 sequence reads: CASSSPGQASYEQYF. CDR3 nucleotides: TGTGCCAGCTCCTCGCCGGGACAGGCCTCCTACGAGCAGTACTTC.

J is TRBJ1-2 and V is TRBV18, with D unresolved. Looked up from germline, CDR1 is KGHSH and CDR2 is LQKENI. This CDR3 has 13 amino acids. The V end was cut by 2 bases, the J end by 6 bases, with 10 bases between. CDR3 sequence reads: CASSPGSDHGYTF. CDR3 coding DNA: TGTGCCAGCTCACCAGGATCAGACCATGGCTACACCTTC.

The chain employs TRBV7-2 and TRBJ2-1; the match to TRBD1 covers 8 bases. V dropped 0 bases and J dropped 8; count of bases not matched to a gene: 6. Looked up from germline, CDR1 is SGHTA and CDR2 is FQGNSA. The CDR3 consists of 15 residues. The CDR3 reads CASSLAGQGAYEQFF. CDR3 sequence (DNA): TGTGCCAGCAGCTTAGCAGGTCAGGGGGCCTATGAGCAGTTCTTC.

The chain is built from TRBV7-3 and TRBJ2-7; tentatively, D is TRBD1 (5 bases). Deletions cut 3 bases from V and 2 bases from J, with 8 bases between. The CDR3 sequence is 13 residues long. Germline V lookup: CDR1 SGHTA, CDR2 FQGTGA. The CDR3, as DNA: TGTGCCAGCAGCTTTTTAGGGGCCTACGAGCAGTACTTC. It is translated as CASSFLGAYEQYF.

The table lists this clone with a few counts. Here the CDR3 reads CASSRSRQASNQPQHF. The CDR3 DNA reads as TGTGCCAGCAGCCGTAGCCGACAGGCCAGCAATCAGCCCCAGCATTTT. The J gene is TRBJ1-5, the V gene TRBV5-6, with a possible D match to TRBD1 (6 bases). The V and J ends lost 4 bases and 1 base respectively, with 15 bases between them. The CDR3 consists of 16 residues. The germline gives CDR1 SGHDT, CDR2 YYEEEE.

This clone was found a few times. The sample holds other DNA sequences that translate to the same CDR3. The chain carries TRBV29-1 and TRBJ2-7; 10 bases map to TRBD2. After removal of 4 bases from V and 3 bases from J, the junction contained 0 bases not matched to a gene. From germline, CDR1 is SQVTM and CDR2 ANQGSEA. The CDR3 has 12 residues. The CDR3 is CSVVAGGYEQYF. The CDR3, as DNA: TGCAGCGTTGTAGCGGGAGGCTACGAGCAGTACTTC.

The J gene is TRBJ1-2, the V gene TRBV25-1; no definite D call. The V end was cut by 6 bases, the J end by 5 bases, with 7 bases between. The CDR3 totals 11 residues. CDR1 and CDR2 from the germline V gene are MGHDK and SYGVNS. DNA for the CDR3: TGTGCCAGCAGCGGTCTGTATGGCTACACCTTC. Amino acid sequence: CASSGLYGYTF.

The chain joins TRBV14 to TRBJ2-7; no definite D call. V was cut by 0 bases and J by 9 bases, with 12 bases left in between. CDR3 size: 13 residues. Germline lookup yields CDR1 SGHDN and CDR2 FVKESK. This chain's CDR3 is CASSQDLVFAQYF. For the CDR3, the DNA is TGTGCCAGCAGCCAAGATCTGGTGTTTGCGCAGTACTTC.

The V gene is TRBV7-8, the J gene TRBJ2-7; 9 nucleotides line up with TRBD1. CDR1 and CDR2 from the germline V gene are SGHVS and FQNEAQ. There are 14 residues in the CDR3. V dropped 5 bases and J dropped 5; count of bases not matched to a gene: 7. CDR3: CASSLRDRVNEQYF. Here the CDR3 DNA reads TGTGCCAGCAGCCTCCGGGACAGGGTCAACGAGCAGTACTTC.

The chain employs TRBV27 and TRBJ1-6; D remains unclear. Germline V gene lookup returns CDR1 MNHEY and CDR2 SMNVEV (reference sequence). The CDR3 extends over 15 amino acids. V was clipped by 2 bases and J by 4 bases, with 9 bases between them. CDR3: CASSLAAEYNSPLHF. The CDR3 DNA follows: TGTGCCAGCAGTTTAGCAGCGGAGTATAATTCACCCCTCCACTTT.

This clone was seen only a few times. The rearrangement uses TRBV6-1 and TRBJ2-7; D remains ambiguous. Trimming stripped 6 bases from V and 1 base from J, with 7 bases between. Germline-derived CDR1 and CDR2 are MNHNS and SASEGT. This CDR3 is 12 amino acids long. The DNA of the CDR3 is TGTGCCAGCAGAAGGGATTCCTACGAGCAGTACTTC. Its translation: CASRRDSYEQYF.

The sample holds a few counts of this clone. Here the CDR3 reads CASSGQAQNEQFF. CDR3 in DNA: TGTGCCAGCAGCGGACAGGCACAAAATGAGCAGTTCTTC. The rearrangement joins TRBV6-5 to TRBJ2-1; the match to TRBD1 covers 7 bases. Germline assignment: CDR1 MNHEY and CDR2 SVGAGI. This CDR3 has 13 amino acids. V shed 6 bases and J 7 bases; nucleotides not matched to a gene: 6.

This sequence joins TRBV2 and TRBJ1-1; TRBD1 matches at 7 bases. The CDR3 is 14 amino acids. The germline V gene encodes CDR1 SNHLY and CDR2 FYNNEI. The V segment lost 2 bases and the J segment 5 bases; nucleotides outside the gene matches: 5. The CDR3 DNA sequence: TGTGCCAGCAGTGAACAGGGGGTGTGGACTGAAGCTTTCTTT. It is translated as CASSEQGVWTEAFF.

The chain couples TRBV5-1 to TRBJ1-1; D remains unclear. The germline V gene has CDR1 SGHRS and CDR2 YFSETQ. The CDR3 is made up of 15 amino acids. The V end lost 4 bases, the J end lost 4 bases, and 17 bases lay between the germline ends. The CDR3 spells CASSLSSSPLTEAFF. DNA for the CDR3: TGCGCCAGCAGCCTCTCTTCCTCACCCCTCACTGAAGCTTTCTTT.

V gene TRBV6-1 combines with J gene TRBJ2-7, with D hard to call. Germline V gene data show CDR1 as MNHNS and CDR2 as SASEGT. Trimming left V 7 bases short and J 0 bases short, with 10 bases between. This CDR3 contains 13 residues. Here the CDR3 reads CASTAGPSYEQYF. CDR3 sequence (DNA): TGTGCCAGCACGGCAGGTCCCTCCTACGAGCAGTACTTC.

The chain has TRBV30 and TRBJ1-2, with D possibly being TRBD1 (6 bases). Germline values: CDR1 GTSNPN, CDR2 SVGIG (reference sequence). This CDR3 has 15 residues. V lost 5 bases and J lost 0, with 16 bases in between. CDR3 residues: CAWGLKQGANYGYTF. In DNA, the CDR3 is TGTGCCTGGGGCCTCAAACAGGGAGCTAACTATGGCTACACCTTC.

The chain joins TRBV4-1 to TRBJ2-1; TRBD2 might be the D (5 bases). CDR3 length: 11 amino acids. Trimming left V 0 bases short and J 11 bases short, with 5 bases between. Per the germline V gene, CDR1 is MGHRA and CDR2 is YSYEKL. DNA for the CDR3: TGCGCCAGCAGCCAAGAGACTAAGCAGTTCTTC. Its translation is CASSQETKQFF.

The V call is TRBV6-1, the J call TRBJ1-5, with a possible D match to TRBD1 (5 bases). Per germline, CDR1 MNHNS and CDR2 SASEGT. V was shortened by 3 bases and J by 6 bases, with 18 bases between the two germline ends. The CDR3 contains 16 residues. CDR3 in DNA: TGTGCCAGCAGTGATATGCGGTCTCGGGGCAGTCAGCCCCAGCATTTT. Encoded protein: CASSDMRSRGSQPQHF.

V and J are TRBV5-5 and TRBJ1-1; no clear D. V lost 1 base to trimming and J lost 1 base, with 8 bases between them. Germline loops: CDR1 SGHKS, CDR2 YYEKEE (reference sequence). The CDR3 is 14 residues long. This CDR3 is CASSLRIENTEAFF. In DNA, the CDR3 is TGTGCCAGCAGCTTGAGAATCGAGAACACTGAAGCTTTCTTT.